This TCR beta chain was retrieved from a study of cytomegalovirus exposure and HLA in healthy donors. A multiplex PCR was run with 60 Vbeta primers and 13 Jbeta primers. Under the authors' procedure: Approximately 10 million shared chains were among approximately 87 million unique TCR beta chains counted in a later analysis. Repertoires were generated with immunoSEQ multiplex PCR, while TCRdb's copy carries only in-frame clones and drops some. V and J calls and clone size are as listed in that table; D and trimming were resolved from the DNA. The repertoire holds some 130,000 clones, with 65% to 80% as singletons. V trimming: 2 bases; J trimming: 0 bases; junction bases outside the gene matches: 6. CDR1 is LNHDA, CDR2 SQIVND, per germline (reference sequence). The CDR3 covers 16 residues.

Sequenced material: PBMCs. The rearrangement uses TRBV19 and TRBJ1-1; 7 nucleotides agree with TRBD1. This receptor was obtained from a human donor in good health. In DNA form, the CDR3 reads TGTGCCAGTAGTATAAGACAGGGAGCCCTGAACACTGAAGCTTTCTTT. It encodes CASSIRQGALNTEAFF.